The entry that follows covers one TCR beta chain sequence. Its antigen is undetermined. These data come from a study of tumor-infiltrating lymphocytes in primary liver carcinoma. Unsorted whole blood supplied the blood RNA, and germline DNA was isolated too. The patients carried chronic HBV infection and had received no treatment. With a constant-region primer, TCR beta cDNA was made from approximately 450 ng of total RNA. Slightly modified ARM-PCR, run as three nested multiplex PCR rounds, produced the TCR beta libraries. TRBV1-TRBV30 forward and Cbeta reverse primers drove the first two roughly 10-cycle rounds. A single record per CDR3 protein comes from TCRdb applying MiXCR to the multiplex PCR reads. Here the sample spans about 200,000 distinct CDR3 sequences, 65% being singletons. Overall study results and limits: CD8+ and CD4+ repertoires went uncompared, the samples being bulk unsorted.

This CDR3 contains 14 residues. Trimming left V 2 bases short and J 9 bases short, with 16 bases between. Germline CDR1 MNHNS, CDR2 SASEGT. This TCR was sampled from a woman in her sixties with primary liver carcinoma and hepatitis B virus infection. The sequencing input was peripheral blood. The V and J genes are TRBV6-1 and TRBJ1-1; TRBD1 might be the D (6 bases). The DNA of the CDR3 is TGTGCCAGCAGTGAAAGGGGGGCAGATGTGCAAGCTTTCTTT. This encodes CASSERGADVQAFF.